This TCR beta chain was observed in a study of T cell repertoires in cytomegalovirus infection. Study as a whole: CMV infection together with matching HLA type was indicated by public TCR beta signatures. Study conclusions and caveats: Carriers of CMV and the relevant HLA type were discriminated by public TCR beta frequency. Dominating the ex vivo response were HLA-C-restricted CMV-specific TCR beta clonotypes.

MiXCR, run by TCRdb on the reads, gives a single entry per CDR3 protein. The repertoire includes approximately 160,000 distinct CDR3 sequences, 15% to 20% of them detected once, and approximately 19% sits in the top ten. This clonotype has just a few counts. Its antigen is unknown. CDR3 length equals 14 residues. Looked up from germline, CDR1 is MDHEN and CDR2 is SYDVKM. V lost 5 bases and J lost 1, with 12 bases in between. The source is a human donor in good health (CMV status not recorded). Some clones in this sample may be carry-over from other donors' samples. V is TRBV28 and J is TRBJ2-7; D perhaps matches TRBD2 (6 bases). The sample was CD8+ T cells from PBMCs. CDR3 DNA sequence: TGTGCCAGCAGTAACCCGGGAGAATCCTACGAGCAGTACTTC. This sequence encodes CASSNPGESYEQYF.